What follows describes a single T cell receptor beta chain. This specimen belongs to a study of shared clonotypes between healthy human individuals. The ends were cut back, 5 bases at V and 1 base at J, with 11 bases in the middle. The CDR3 length is 14 residues. Germline V gene data show CDR1 as MNHEY and CDR2 as SVGAGI. Here immunoSEQ multiplex PCR was the method, and the copy in TCRdb shows in-frame clones only, minus some. The sample shows a few million clones, roughly 95% of them seen only once. The receptor was isolated from a man younger than 35 in good health. The specimen sequenced was naive CD4+ T cells sorted from blood. The subset: CD45RA+ positively selected. The chain combines TRBV6-5 with TRBJ1-2, with D possibly TRBD1 on 5 matching bases. Here the CDR3 reads CASSRGADNYGYTF. The CDR3 DNA sequence: TGTGCCAGCAGTAGAGGGGCGGATAACTATGGCTACACCTTC.